The 32 T cell receptor beta chains in this list originate from one sample, sequenced in a study of shared clonotypes between healthy human individuals. Produced via immunoSEQ multiplex PCR; TCRdb's table is partial and in-frame only. In the table there are millions of clones, about 93% of which are singletons. Terminally differentiated effector memory CD45RA+ cells were excluded from the naive CD8 cells, which were CD45RO-negative and positively selected for CCR7. The sample was naive CD8+ T cells from PBMCs. The receptors stem from a man younger than 35 in good health. Some clones in this sample may be carry-over from other donors' samples.

This clone was seen more than once but under ten times. The rearrangement uses TRBV4-1 and TRBJ1-4; D ambiguous. In germline, CDR1 is MGHRA, CDR2 YSYEKL. The CDR3 is 12 residues long. V shed 0 bases and J shed 7 bases, with 3 bases lying between them. The CDR3 sequence is CASSQDIEKLFF. CDR3 DNA: TGCGCCAGCAGCCAAGATATTGAAAAACTGTTTTTT.

V and J are TRBV30 and TRBJ1-5; D is possibly TRBD1 (6 bases). This CDR3 is built from 16 residues. Deletions cut 5 bases from V and 1 base from J, with 18 bases between. Per germline, CDR1 GTSNPN and CDR2 SVGIG (reference sequence). CDR3 nucleotide sequence: TGTGCCTGGGGGGCCGCGGACAGTCTGAGCAATCAGCCCCAGCATTTT. This encodes CAWGAADSLSNQPQHF.

V usage is TRBV13 and J usage is TRBJ2-1; D is perhaps TRBD2 (5 bases). From germline, CDR1 is PRHDT and CDR2 FYEKMQ (reference sequence). Trimming took off 8 bases at V and 8 bases at J, with 16 bases between the two ends. The CDR3 runs 13 residues. In DNA form, the CDR3 reads TGTGCCAGCCAACGACGGGGATCTGATGAGCAGTTCTTC. It is translated as CASQRRGSDEQFF.

The V call is TRBV5-1, the J call TRBJ1-3; TRBD1 matches 7 bases. This CDR3 region has 15 residues. V shed 4 bases, J shed 1 base, and the junction held 5 bases outside the gene matches. Germline V lookup: CDR1 SGHRS, CDR2 YFSETQ. In DNA form, the CDR3 reads TGCGCCAGCAGCCCGGGGGACAGATCTGGAAACACCATATATTTT. Translation gives CASSPGDRSGNTIYF. Full variable domain (rest looked up from reference TRBV5-1 and TRBJ1-3): KAGVTQTPRYLIKTRGQQVTLSCSPISGHRSVSWYQQTPGQGLQFLFEYFSETQRNKGNFPGRFSGRQFSNSRSEMNVSTLELGDSALYLCASSPGDRSGNTIYFGEGSWLTVV.

The rearrangement uses TRBV7-2 and TRBJ2-7; D perhaps matches TRBD2 (5 bases). Germline lookup yields CDR1 SGHTA and CDR2 FQGNSA. The length of the CDR3 is 15 residues. The V gene lost 2 bases and the J gene lost 2 bases, with 13 bases spanning the gap. For the CDR3, the DNA is TGTGCCAGCAGCTTAAGTCAGACTATTCCCTACGAGCAGTACTTC. Encoded protein: CASSLSQTIPYEQYF.

The V and J genes are TRBV4-1 and TRBJ1-2; D not certain. Germline lookup yields CDR1 MGHRA and CDR2 YSYEKL. Deletions cut 0 bases from V and 0 bases from J, with 11 bases between. The CDR3 spans 16 residues. CDR3 DNA sequence: TGCGCCAGCAGCCAAGATCTTGCGGGTACTAACTATGGCTACACCTTC. Translation: CASSQDLAGTNYGYTF.

The V gene is TRBV7-3, the J gene TRBJ2-1, with a tentative D call TRBD2 (5 bases). CDR3 length: 15 residues. V was trimmed by 5 bases and J by 7 bases, leaving 18 bases between them. Looked up from germline, CDR1 is SGHTA and CDR2 is FQGTGA. The DNA for the CDR3 is TGTGCCAGCAGCCCATCAAATTTTGGGGAGAATGAGCAGTTCTTC. Translation: CASSPSNFGENEQFF.

This clone was observed a few times. The sample holds other DNA sequences that translate to the same CDR3. The chain has TRBV27 and TRBJ1-1; TRBD1 agrees at 9 bases. CDR1 and CDR2 (germline): MNHEY, SMNVEV (reference sequence). This CDR3 comprises 15 residues. V was clipped by 0 bases and J by 5 bases; unmatched bases: 4. DNA for the CDR3: TGTGCCAGCAGTTTATCGGGACAGGGTTGGACTGAAGCTTTCTTT. Encoded protein: CASSLSGQGWTEAFF.

The chain carries TRBV27 and TRBJ1-1; D is unclear. CDR1 is MNHEY, CDR2 SMNVEV, per germline (reference sequence). This CDR3 spans 13 amino acids. Trimming cost V 6 bases and J 0 bases, with 8 bases left between them. CDR3 in amino acids: CASSAILNTEAFF. For the CDR3, the DNA is TGTGCCAGCAGCGCGATCCTGAACACTGAAGCTTTCTTT.

CDR3 loop: CSFFSGSGNTIYF. CDR3 sequence (DNA): TGCAGTTTTTTTTCGGGGTCTGGAAACACCATATATTTT. The genes are TRBV29-1 and TRBJ1-3; D gene ambiguous. The CDR3 runs 13 residues. CDR1 is SQVTM, CDR2 ANQGSEA, per germline.

The V gene is TRBV7-9, the J gene TRBJ2-2, with D maybe TRBD1 (6 bases). This CDR3 comprises 16 residues. CDR1 is SEHNR, CDR2 FQNEAQ, per germline (reference sequence). V lost 4 bases to trimming and J lost 0 bases, with 12 bases between them. The CDR3 loop is CASSSTGTSNTGELFF. In nucleotides, the CDR3 is TGTGCCAGCAGCTCAACCGGGACATCGAACACCGGGGAGCTGTTTTTT.

This clone was observed a handful of times. The chain is built from TRBV11-1 and TRBJ1-4; no clear D. The CDR3 consists of 13 residues. Between the trimmed V and J ends, which lost 3 bases and 7 bases, there was a span of 9 bases. Germline V lookup: CDR1 SGHAT, CDR2 FQDESV (reference sequence). The CDR3 sequence: CASSFEGGEKLFF. CDR3 DNA: TGTGCCAGCAGCTTCGAGGGTGGTGAAAAACTGTTTTTT.

The CDR3 region is CASSPSDERVSYEQYF. CDR3 sequence (DNA): TGTGCCAGCAGCCCCTCTGACGAGCGGGTTTCCTACGAGCAGTACTTC. This chain joins TRBV13 and TRBJ2-7; D might be TRBD2 (6 bases). The ends were cut back, 5 bases at V and 1 base at J, with 18 bases in the middle. From germline, CDR1 is PRHDT and CDR2 FYEKMQ (reference sequence). The CDR3 consists of 16 residues.

The chain uses TRBV7-8 and TRBJ2-6; 10 nucleotides align to TRBD1. The V and J ends lost 6 bases and 0 bases, in that order; junction bases with no gene match: 20. Germline CDR1 reads SGHVS; CDR2 reads FQNEAQ. The CDR3 totals 22 residues. The CDR3, as DNA: TGTGCCAGCAGAATAGAGACCGGGACAGGGGTGAGCGTATCCTCTGGGGCCAACGTCCTGACTTTC. Its protein product is CASRIETGTGVSVSSGANVLTF. The variable domain in full, completed from reference TRBV7-8 and TRBJ2-6, reads GAGVSQSPRYKVAKRGQDVALRCDPISGHVSLFWYQQALGQGPEFLTYFQNEAQLDKSGLPSDRFFAERPEGSVSTLKIQRTQQEDSAVYLCASRIETGTGVSVSSGANVLTFGAGSRLTVL.

This clone has a handful of counts. The V and J genes are TRBV11-2 and TRBJ1-2, with D unresolved. CDR1 and CDR2 from the germline V gene are SGHAT and FQNNGV. The V end lost 0 bases, the J end lost 4 bases, and 9 bases lay between the germline ends. The CDR3 is 14 amino acids. The CDR3 DNA sequence: TGTGCCAGCAGCTTAGAGGTCCGGATCTATGGCTACACCTTC. Protein product: CASSLEVRIYGYTF.

This chain links TRBV5-6 with TRBJ2-7, with D perhaps matching TRBD2 (5 bases). V lost 0 bases and J lost 6, with 7 bases in between. Germline CDR1 is SGHDT and CDR2 is YYEEEE. CDR3 length: 12 amino acids. CDR3 DNA: TGTGCCAGCAGCTTGGGGACTTTCGAGCAGTACTTC. This sequence encodes CASSLGTFEQYF.

This clone was picked up one time. The chain is built from TRBV5-1 and TRBJ1-2; 7 bases fit TRBD1. V shed 5 bases, J shed 6 bases, and the junction held 7 bases outside the gene matches. The length of the CDR3 is 13 residues. CDR1 is SGHRS and CDR2 is YFSETQ in the germline V gene. For the CDR3, the DNA is TGCGCCAGCAGGCCTGACAGGGTCGATGGCTACACCTTC. Protein sequence: CASRPDRVDGYTF.

CDR3 sequence: CASSSPGTSDSYEQYF. Here the CDR3 DNA reads TGTGCCAGCAGTTCCCCTGGGACTAGCGACTCCTACGAGCAGTACTTC. The chain uses TRBV27 and TRBJ2-7, with 10 bases fitting TRBD2. This CDR3 has 16 residues. V was clipped by 4 bases and J by 0 bases; unmatched bases: 6. CDR1 and CDR2 from the germline V gene are MNHEY and SMNVEV (reference sequence).

The rearrangement uses TRBV4-3 and TRBJ1-4; no clear D. Trimming cost V 4 bases and J 5 bases, with 8 bases left between them. CDR3 length: 13 amino acids. Germline V gene data show CDR1 as LGHNA and CDR2 as YSLEER. Here the CDR3 reads CASSPAVNEKLFF. DNA for the CDR3: TGCGCCAGCAGCCCGGCGGTCAATGAAAAACTGTTTTTT.

The chain joins TRBV4-3 to TRBJ1-2, with D uncertain. The V end was cut by 6 bases, the J end by 4 bases, with 18 bases between. The CDR3 has 15 amino acids. Germline V gene lookup returns CDR1 LGHNA and CDR2 YSLEER. CDR3 amino acids: CASSLYGVSTYGYTF. DNA for the CDR3: TGCGCCAGCAGTCTATATGGGGTATCTACCTATGGCTACACCTTC.

The rearrangement joins TRBV7-8 to TRBJ1-5; tentatively, D is TRBD1 (6 bases). The V gene lost 4 bases and the J gene lost 1 base, with 14 bases spanning the gap. The germline CDR1 and CDR2 sequences are SGHVS and FQNEAQ. The CDR3 length is 16 residues. CDR3 coding DNA: TGTGCCAGCAGCTCCCTCAAACAGGGAAGCAATCAGCCCCAGCATTTT. It specifies CASSSLKQGSNQPQHF.

The rearrangement uses TRBV9 and TRBJ2-2; 10 bases match TRBD1. V lost 4 bases and J lost 5; bases outside the gene matches: 5. The CDR3 is 15 residues long. Germline loops: CDR1 SGDLS, CDR2 YYNGEE. The CDR3 DNA reads TGTGCCAGCAGCCACAGACAGGGGGCGACCGGGGAGCTGTTTTTT. Protein sequence: CASSHRQGATGELFF.

The CDR3 spells CARGSPSYNEQFF. In nucleotides, the CDR3 is TGTGCGCGTGGGAGTCCGAGCTACAATGAGCAGTTCTTC. The chain combines TRBV21-1 with TRBJ2-1; the D segment call TRBD2 is taken from the table without a DNA check. TRBV21-1 constitutes a pseudogene. The CDR3 runs to 13 residues.

This chain links TRBV4-1 with TRBJ1-2; the D is unclear. Trimming stripped 4 bases from V and 5 bases from J, with 14 bases between. CDR3 size: 14 residues. Germline values: CDR1 MGHRA, CDR2 YSYEKL. This CDR3 reads CASSPSPGVYGYTF. In DNA form, the CDR3 reads TGCGCCAGCAGCCCCAGCCCCGGTGTATATGGCTACACCTTC.

In this sample, this clone turned up once. V gene TRBV5-4 combines with J gene TRBJ2-7; TRBD2 might be the D (6 bases). This CDR3 is 16 amino acids long. Germline V gene sequence: CDR1 SGHNT, CDR2 YYREEE (reference sequence). V shed 4 bases and J shed 1 base, with 18 bases lying between them. CDR3: CASSGGTSTGSYEQYF. In DNA form, the CDR3 reads TGTGCCAGCAGCGGGGGGACTTCGACGGGGTCCTACGAGCAGTACTTC.

With respect to this clone: At one end the junction does not follow the germline gene, possibly because of a read error. CDR3 DNA sequence: TGTGCCAGTTCACCGCGGGCAAGTATGCAGGGGACCCAGTACTTC. Amino acid sequence: CASSPRASMQGTQYF. The rearrangement links TRBV18 to TRBJ2-5; D is perhaps TRBD1 or TRBD2 (5 bases each). Germline V gene data show CDR1 as KGHSH and CDR2 as LQKENI. This CDR3 region has 15 residues.

This clone was picked up one time. J is TRBJ2-4 and V is TRBV28; 9 positions match TRBD1. The junction had 4 bases not matched to a gene; V was cut back by 5 bases and J by 5 bases. The germline CDR1 and CDR2 sequences are MDHEN and SYDVKM. CDR3 length: 14 residues. The CDR3 region is CASSRTGGENIQYF. CDR3 nucleotides: TGTGCCAGCAGTAGAACAGGGGGCGAAAACATTCAGTACTTC.

The V gene is TRBV7-9, the J gene TRBJ1-3; weak D call: TRBD1 (5 bases). In germline, CDR1 is SEHNR, CDR2 FQNEAQ (reference sequence). This CDR3 spans 16 amino acids. Trimming took off 4 bases at V and 0 bases at J, with 13 bases between the two ends. The chain's CDR3 is CASSSTWGISGNTIYF. The CDR3 nucleotides are TGTGCCAGCAGCTCAACCTGGGGCATCTCTGGAAACACCATATATTTT.

For this clone: Distinct nucleotide sequences in the sample also encode this CDR3. CDR3 loop: CASSLAGTGGYEQYF. CDR3 sequence (DNA): TGTGCCAGCAGTTTAGCTGGGACAGGGGGCTACGAGCAGTACTTC. This chain uses TRBV27 with TRBJ2-7, with 11 bases matching TRBD1. After removal of 2 bases from V and 3 bases from J, the junction contained 3 bases not matched to a gene. Germline CDR1 and CDR2: MNHEY and SMNVEV (reference sequence). The CDR3 extends over 15 amino acids.

V usage is TRBV9 and J usage is TRBJ2-7, with D possibly being TRBD1 or TRBD2 (5 bases each). Germline CDR1 SGDLS, CDR2 YYNGEE. CDR3 length: 13 residues. Trimming took off 7 bases at V and 6 bases at J, with 17 bases between the two ends. The CDR3 loop reads CASALGRGGEQYF. The CDR3 nucleotides read TGTGCCAGCGCCTTAGGCCGGGGCGGCGAGCAGTACTTC.

The chain employs TRBV13 and TRBJ2-7; the D gene is possibly TRBD2 (6 bases). In germline, CDR1 is PRHDT, CDR2 FYEKMQ (reference sequence). The CDR3 is made up of 15 amino acids. Trimming took off 1 base at V and 7 bases at J, with 17 bases between the two ends. The CDR3 bases are TGTGCCAGCAGCTTAGTAGGGAGGTCGATTGGGGAGCAGTACTTC. This gives the protein CASSLVGRSIGEQYF.

V usage is TRBV19 and J usage is TRBJ2-7; TRBD2 might be the D (5 bases). Germline CDR1 LNHDA, CDR2 SQIVND (reference sequence). CDR3 size: 14 residues. Trimming pared 6 bases from V and 1 base from J, leaving 13 bases between. CDR3 in amino acids: CASSSGSSSYEQYF. The CDR3 region has the DNA TGTGCCAGTAGCAGCGGCTCCTCATCCTACGAGCAGTACTTC.